The 15 T cell receptor beta chains below all came from one sample that was sequenced in a study of cytomegalovirus exposure and HLA in healthy donors. PCR involved 60 Vbeta and 13 Jbeta primers. Sequencing was performed with immunoSEQ multiplex PCR; in TCRdb, only in-frame clones are kept and a portion is missing. The data hold under 200,000 clones, with roughly 80% observed a single time. Sequenced: PBMCs. The receptors here all came from a female donor in good health and CMV-seronegative.

The chain combines TRBV5-6 with TRBJ1-1; D gene ambiguous. The CDR3 covers 11 residues. The ends were cut back, 3 bases at V and 4 bases at J, with 4 bases in the middle. Per the germline V gene, CDR1 is SGHDT and CDR2 is YYEEEE. Here the CDR3 DNA reads TGTGCCAGCAGCTGGGCCACTGAAGCTTTCTTT. This gives the protein CASSWATEAFF. Supplemented by reference TRBV5-6 and TRBJ1-1, the full variable domain reads DAGVTQSPTHLIKTRGQQVTLRCSPKSGHDTVSWYQQALGQGPQFIFQYYEEEERQRGNFPDRFSGHQFPNYSSELNVNALLLGDSALYLCASSWATEAFFGQGTRLTVV.

The CDR3 region is CASSLYFSEQYF. CDR3 nucleotides: TGTGCCAGCAGTTTGTATTTCAGCGAGCAGTACTTC. The chain recombines TRBV28 with TRBJ2-7, with D unclear. CDR3 size: 12 residues. The V and J ends lost 3 bases and 6 bases respectively, with 9 bases between them. CDR1 MDHEN and CDR2 SYDVKM come from the germline V gene.

This clone is a singleton in its sample. The chain carries TRBV9 and TRBJ1-4; TRBD1 is a possible D gene (6 bases). Between the trimmed V and J ends, which lost 3 bases and 8 bases, there was a span of 14 bases. In germline, CDR1 is SGDLS, CDR2 YYNGEE. This CDR3 spans 14 amino acids. The CDR3 here is CASSAGTTSEKLFF. As DNA, the CDR3 is TGTGCCAGCAGCGCCGGGACAACTTCGGAAAAACTGTTTTTT.

The genes are TRBV7-2 and TRBJ2-2; D possibly corresponds to TRBD2 (5 bases). Trimming removed 5 bases at V and 5 bases at J, with 6 bases between. The CDR3 spans 12 residues. CDR1 SGHTA and CDR2 FQGNSA come from the germline V gene. The CDR3 protein is CASSRGTGELFF. The CDR3 DNA is TGTGCCAGCAGCCGGGGAACCGGGGAGCTGTTTTTT.

The J gene is TRBJ2-3, the V gene TRBV7-6, with TRBD1 identical over 9 bases. This CDR3 is 15 amino acids long. The junction had 5 bases not matched to a gene; V was cut back by 4 bases and J by 3 bases. CDR1 is SGHVS and CDR2 is FNYEAQ in the germline V gene. The CDR3 spells CASSSTGQGTDTQYF. DNA of the CDR3: TGTGCCAGCAGCTCGACGGGACAGGGAACAGATACGCAGTATTTT.

The V gene is TRBV9, the J gene TRBJ2-2, with 14 nucleotides matching TRBD2. V lost 3 bases to trimming and J lost 1 base; unmatched junction nucleotides: 2. This CDR3 is built from 17 residues. CDR1 and CDR2 from the germline V gene are SGDLS and YYNGEE. In DNA, the CDR3 is TGTGCCAGCAGCGCCGGACTAGCGGGGGGGAACACCGGGGAGCTGTTTTTT. Translation gives CASSAGLAGGNTGELFF.

The rearrangement uses TRBV4-1 and TRBJ2-1; 10 bases are a match to TRBD1. The CDR3 runs to 16 residues. Per the germline V gene, CDR1 is MGHRA and CDR2 is YSYEKL. V trimming: 1 base; J trimming: 12 bases; junction bases outside the gene matches: 12. CDR3 sequence: CASSQVDGQGGYWQFF. The CDR3 DNA sequence: TGCGCCAGCAGCCAAGTGGACGGACAGGGGGGGTACTGGCAGTTCTTC.

The chain employs TRBV4-1 and TRBJ2-7; 7 bases line up with TRBD2. The germline gives CDR1 MGHRA, CDR2 YSYEKL. CDR3 length equals 15 residues. Unmatched junction bases numbered 7, after V lost 4 bases and J lost 1 base. The CDR3 is CASSPGTTRSYEQYF. The CDR3 DNA sequence: TGCGCCAGCAGCCCTGGGACTACGCGGTCCTACGAGCAGTACTTC.

This CDR3 reads CASSLQHPTNEKLFF. The CDR3 DNA reads as TGTGCCAGCTCACTACAGCACCCAACTAATGAAAAACTGTTTTTT. The chain couples TRBV18 to TRBJ1-4; D is uncertain. The CDR3 sequence is 15 residues long. Germline V gene data show CDR1 as KGHSH and CDR2 as LQKENI. Trimming stripped 4 bases from V and 0 bases from J, with 9 bases between.

The chain links TRBV19 to TRBJ2-1, with 9 positions matching TRBD2. Germline assignment: CDR1 LNHDA and CDR2 SQIVND (reference sequence). This CDR3 is built from 17 residues. With 3 bases clipped from V and 9 bases from J, the junction kept 15 bases outside the gene matches. CDR3 DNA sequence: TGTGCCAGTAGTATCCCTCCAGCGGGAGGAAGGACCGGTGAGCAGTTCTTC. Translating gives CASSIPPAGGRTGEQFF.

The V gene is TRBV9, the J gene TRBJ2-1, with 12 bases lining up with TRBD2. This CDR3 is 16 amino acids long. V shed 4 bases, J shed 3 bases, and the junction held 5 bases outside the gene matches. The V gene's germline CDR1 is SGDLS and CDR2 YYNGEE. The CDR3 region is CASSLRLAGVYNEQFF. CDR3 in DNA: TGTGCCAGCAGCCTCCGACTAGCGGGAGTCTACAATGAGCAGTTCTTC.

This clone was recorded a few times. The CDR3 spells CASSLMTGGENEQFF. The CDR3 DNA is TGTGCCAGCAGCTTAATGACGGGAGGAGAAAATGAGCAGTTCTTC. The chain has TRBV7-3 and TRBJ2-1, with 7 bases aligning to TRBD2. V was pared by 1 base and J by 7 bases, with 7 bases of the junction left unmatched. Germline CDR1 is SGHTA and CDR2 is FQGTGA. CDR3 length: 15 residues.

V usage is TRBV2 and J usage is TRBJ2-5; the match to TRBD2 covers 10 bases. The ends lost 2 bases at V and 5 bases at J; junction bases unmatched: 8. Germline V gene data show CDR1 as SNHLY and CDR2 as FYNNEI. The CDR3 is 16 residues long. The CDR3 spells CASSEISGGGWETQYF. The CDR3 DNA is TGTGCCAGCAGTGAAATAAGCGGGGGGGGGTGGGAGACCCAGTACTTC.

The genes are TRBV18 and TRBJ1-1, with TRBD1 matching over 8 bases. V was clipped by 5 bases and J by 8 bases; unmatched bases: 7. The CDR3 extends over 13 amino acids. The V gene's germline CDR1 is KGHSH and CDR2 LQKENI. CDR3 region: CASSGGQVEEAFF. The CDR3 bases are TGTGCCAGCTCAGGGGGACAGGTCGAGGAAGCTTTCTTT.

V gene TRBV2 combines with J gene TRBJ2-5; 12 bases agree with TRBD2. CDR1 and CDR2 from the germline V gene are SNHLY and FYNNEI. This CDR3 has 16 amino acids. V lost 1 base, J lost 6 bases, and 6 bases stayed unmatched. The CDR3 nucleotides read TGTGCCAGCAGTGAAGGGACTAGCGGGGCATTGAAGACCCAGTACTTC. Residues: CASSEGTSGALKTQYF.